One sample yielded the 22 T cell receptor beta chains listed below, sequenced in a study of cytomegalovirus exposure and HLA in healthy donors. The PCR contained 60 Vbeta and 13 Jbeta primers. Repertoires were generated with immunoSEQ multiplex PCR, while TCRdb's copy carries only in-frame clones and drops some. The sample consists of roughly 120,000 clones, 75% to 85% of them appearing once. Specimen: PBMCs. Every receptor here comes from a male donor in good health and CMV-seropositive.

The chain links TRBV4-2 to TRBJ1-1; D call uncertain. This CDR3 contains 15 residues. Trimming stripped 5 bases from V and 0 bases from J, with 13 bases between. Germline V gene lookup returns CDR1 LGHNA and CDR2 YNFKEQ. The CDR3 coding sequence is TGTGCCAGCAGCGTTGGTACTACACTGAACACTGAAGCTTTCTTT. It yields the protein CASSVGTTLNTEAFF.

V usage is TRBV7-2 and J usage is TRBJ2-7; TRBD2 might be the D (7 bases). Germline CDR1 SGHTA, CDR2 FQGNSA. CDR3 length: 17 residues. The germline V and J ends were trimmed by 1 base and 0 bases, with 16 bases remaining between them. As DNA, the CDR3 is TGTGCCAGCAGCTTAGAGGGGGGGGCGGAGGTCTCCTACGAGCAGTACTTC. Its protein product is CASSLEGGAEVSYEQYF.

Comments on this clone: The same CDR3 can be traced to other DNA sequences in this sample. The rearrangement joins TRBV28 to TRBJ2-7; tentative D call: TRBD1 (5 bases). CDR1 and CDR2 (germline): MDHEN, SYDVKM. Between the trimmed V and J ends, which lost 5 bases and 3 bases, there was a span of 17 bases. The CDR3 runs to 15 residues. CDR3 nucleotides: TGTGCCAGCAGTCGAGGAACAGGAGACCGCTACGAGCAGTACTTC. It translates to CASSRGTGDRYEQYF.

This sequence joins TRBV19 and TRBJ2-1; no reliable D call. This CDR3 contains 15 residues. Germline CDR1 is LNHDA and CDR2 is SQIVND (reference sequence). Trimming removed 7 bases from V and 9 bases from J, with 22 bases in between. The CDR3: CASTVAIEVTGEQFF. CDR3 sequence (DNA): TGTGCCAGTACCGTTGCCATAGAGGTTACCGGTGAGCAGTTCTTC.

J is TRBJ2-7 and V is TRBV9; a weak D match, TRBD2 (6 bases). Per germline, CDR1 SGDLS and CDR2 YYNGEE. There are 13 residues in the CDR3. V dropped 4 bases and J dropped 9 bases, with 17 bases sitting between them. In DNA form, the CDR3 reads TGTGCCAGCAGCTCCCACGGGAGTCCCGGGCAGTACTTC. Translating gives CASSSHGSPGQYF.

The chain recombines TRBV5-6 with TRBJ2-1; TRBD2 matches 7 bases. CDR3 length: 13 amino acids. V was clipped by 4 bases and J by 15 bases; unmatched bases: 13. Germline V gives CDR1 SGHDT, CDR2 YYEEEE. DNA of the CDR3: TGTGCCAGCAGCGCCGGACTAGAAGGATACCTGTTCTTC. This translates into CASSAGLEGYLFF.

The chain couples TRBV18 to TRBJ2-5; 8 nucleotides match TRBD1. J lost 5 bases, V lost 3 bases, and 8 bases had no gene match. Germline loops: CDR1 KGHSH, CDR2 LQKENI. The CDR3 loop spans 15 amino acids. The CDR3 loop reads CASSPQQTGVETQYF. The CDR3 DNA is TGTGCCAGCTCACCCCAACAGACAGGGGTGGAGACCCAGTACTTC.

V and J are TRBV7-9 and TRBJ1-6, with D maybe TRBD1 (5 bases). Germline lookup yields CDR1 SEHNR and CDR2 FQNEAQ (reference sequence). V was clipped by 5 bases and J by 1 base, with 12 bases between them. The CDR3 sequence is 16 residues long. The CDR3 sequence: CASSPESGSYNSPLHF. In nucleotides, the CDR3 is TGTGCCAGCAGCCCCGAATCAGGGTCCTATAATTCACCCCTCCACTTT.

This clone was seen once. The chain has TRBV4-2 and TRBJ2-7, with 12 bases fitting TRBD2. The CDR3 length is 15 residues. From germline, CDR1 is LGHNA and CDR2 YNFKEQ. Unmatched junction bases numbered 3, after V lost 4 bases and J lost 2 bases. The CDR3 protein is CASSPTSGSAYEQYF. CDR3 DNA sequence: TGTGCCAGCAGCCCGACTAGCGGGAGCGCCTACGAGCAGTACTTC.

The V call is TRBV5-5, the J call TRBJ1-5; D is uncertain. Germline lookup yields CDR1 SGHKS and CDR2 YYEKEE (reference sequence). Trimming pared 0 bases from V and 4 bases from J, leaving 8 bases between. The CDR3 covers 14 residues. CDR3 nucleotides: TGTGCCAGCAGCTTGGCTGTTAGTAATCAGCCCCAGCATTTT. This sequence encodes CASSLAVSNQPQHF.

The chain joins TRBV27 to TRBJ2-1, with D possibly matching TRBD2 (6 bases). This CDR3 spans 18 amino acids. With 5 bases removed from V and 7 bases from J, the gap between germline ends came to 27 bases. Germline lookup yields CDR1 MNHEY and CDR2 SMNVEV (reference sequence). The CDR3 DNA reads TGTGCCAGCAGTCCCTTTGGGGGAGGCCTCCCCCCACCGAATGAGCAGTTCTTC. Translation gives CASSPFGGGLPPPNEQFF.

The V call is TRBV4-2, the J call TRBJ2-7; the match to TRBD1 covers 7 bases. Germline loops: CDR1 LGHNA, CDR2 YNFKEQ. V lost 1 base, J lost 6 bases, and 6 bases stayed unmatched. The CDR3 sequence is 14 residues long. The CDR3 is CASSQGQGSREQYF. CDR3 nucleotide sequence: TGTGCCAGCAGCCAAGGACAGGGCTCCCGCGAGCAGTACTTC.

This clone has only a few counts. The chain uses TRBV28 and TRBJ1-1; D is perhaps TRBD1 (6 bases). CDR1 MDHEN and CDR2 SYDVKM come from the germline V gene. The germline V and J ends were trimmed by 3 bases and 6 bases, with 11 bases remaining between them. This CDR3 has 13 residues. The CDR3 coding sequence is TGTGCCAGCAGTTTTCAGGGGAGTTCTGAAGCTTTCTTT. Its translation is CASSFQGSSEAFF.

The chain recombines TRBV11-3 with TRBJ2-7, with 13 bases matching TRBD2. The germline CDR1 and CDR2 sequences are SGHNT and YENEEA. This CDR3 has 16 residues. J lost 7 bases, V lost 5 bases, and 11 bases had no gene match. As DNA, the CDR3 is TGTGCCAGCAGCGCCGCACTAGCGGGAGGGTCTGGAGAGCAGTACTTC. It yields the protein CASSAALAGGSGEQYF.

V usage is TRBV9 and J usage is TRBJ2-4, with D maybe TRBD2 (6 bases). Germline CDR1 reads SGDLS; CDR2 reads YYNGEE. This CDR3 is 15 amino acids long. The germline V and J ends were trimmed by 3 bases and 9 bases, with 19 bases remaining between them. The CDR3 spells CASSASGLVGGIQYF. The CDR3 bases are TGTGCCAGCAGCGCCAGTGGGCTAGTGGGGGGCATTCAGTACTTC.

This chain uses TRBV6-5 with TRBJ1-5; 8 nucleotides line up with TRBD1. V trimming: 6 bases; J trimming: 9 bases; junction bases outside the gene matches: 10. This CDR3 has 14 amino acids. Germline CDR1 is MNHEY and CDR2 is SVGAGI. The CDR3 loop is CASRPGQGYGPQHF. CDR3 DNA sequence: TGTGCCAGCAGACCCGGACAGGGCTATGGGCCCCAGCATTTT.

The chain recombines TRBV15 with TRBJ2-3, with 9 nucleotides matching TRBD2. Trimming removed 0 bases from V and 3 bases from J; junction bases left unmatched: 7. This CDR3 is 17 amino acids long. Germline V gives CDR1 LNHNV, CDR2 YYDKDF (reference sequence). The CDR3, as DNA: TGTGCCACCAGCAGAGATCCGGGACTAGCATCTACAGATACGCAGTATTTT. This encodes CATSRDPGLASTDTQYF. Variable domain in full (rest from reference TRBV15 and TRBJ2-3): DAMVIQNPRYQVTQFGKPVTLSCSQTLNHNVMYWYQQKSSQAPKLLFHYYDKDFNNEADTPDNFQSRRPNTSFCFLDIRSPGLGDTAMYLCATSRDPGLASTDTQYFGPGTRLTVL.

The chain couples TRBV5-4 to TRBJ1-6; weak D call: TRBD1 (6 bases). The CDR3 extends over 14 amino acids. V was shortened by 9 bases and J by 7 bases, with 17 bases between the two germline ends. CDR1 SGHNT and CDR2 YYREEE come from the germline V gene (reference sequence). CDR3 amino acids: CATLRTGQNSPLHF. The CDR3 DNA reads TGTGCCACTCTTAGAACAGGGCAGAATTCACCCCTCCACTTT. Full variable domain (outside the CDR3, taken from reference TRBV5-4 and TRBJ1-6): ETGVTQSPTHLIKTRGQQVTLRCSSQSGHNTVSWYQQALGQGPQFIFQYYREEENGRGNFPPRFSGLQFPNYSSELNVNALELDDSALYLCATLRTGQNSPLHFGNGTRLTVT.

This sequence joins TRBV28 and TRBJ2-7, with 8 positions matching TRBD1. Germline CDR1 reads MDHEN; CDR2 reads SYDVKM. The CDR3 spans 19 residues. The V segment lost 5 bases and the J segment 3 bases; nucleotides outside the gene matches: 21. CDR3 amino acids: CASSPTYFDWTGRNYEQYF. Written as DNA, the CDR3 is TGTGCCAGCAGTCCTACATACTTTGATTGGACAGGGAGGAACTACGAGCAGTACTTC.

CDR3 DNA: TGTGCCAGTAGTATCCTAGGACTTTACAATGAGCAGTTCTTC. Residues: CASSILGLYNEQFF. V usage is TRBV19 and J usage is TRBJ2-1; D is perhaps TRBD2 (5 bases). The CDR3 sequence is 14 residues long. Trimming cost V 3 bases and J 4 bases, with 10 bases left between them. From germline, CDR1 is LNHDA and CDR2 SQIVND (reference sequence).

This CDR3 reads CASSQQGVNYEQYF. CDR3 coding DNA: TGTGCCAGCAGCCAACAGGGGGTAAACTACGAGCAGTACTTC. The rearrangement links TRBV7-2 to TRBJ2-7; 8 nucleotides line up with TRBD1. The germline gives CDR1 SGHTA, CDR2 FQGNSA. The ends lost 5 bases at V and 3 bases at J; junction bases unmatched: 6. This CDR3 has 14 amino acids.

Comment on this clone: One end of the junction fails to match germline, which may point to a read error. The chain joins TRBV5-1 to TRBJ1-6; perhaps TRBD1 as D (6 bases). This CDR3 spans 14 amino acids. CDR1 is SGHRS and CDR2 is YFSETQ in the germline V gene. This CDR3 is CASAWGGYDSPLHF. CDR3 nucleotides: TGCGCCAGCGCCTGGGGGGGCTATGATTCACCCCTCCACTTT.